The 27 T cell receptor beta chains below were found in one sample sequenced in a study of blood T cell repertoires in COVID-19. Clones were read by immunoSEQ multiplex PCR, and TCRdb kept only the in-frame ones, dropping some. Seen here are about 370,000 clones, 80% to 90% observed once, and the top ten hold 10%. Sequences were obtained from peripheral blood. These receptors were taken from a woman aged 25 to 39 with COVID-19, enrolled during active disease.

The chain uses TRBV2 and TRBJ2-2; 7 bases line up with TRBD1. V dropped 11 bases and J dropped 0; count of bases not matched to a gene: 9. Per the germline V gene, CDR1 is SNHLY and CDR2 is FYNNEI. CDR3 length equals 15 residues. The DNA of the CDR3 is TGTGCCTCCTCCCCCGGGACAGCGAACACCGGGGAGCTGTTTTTT. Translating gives CASSPGTANTGELFF.

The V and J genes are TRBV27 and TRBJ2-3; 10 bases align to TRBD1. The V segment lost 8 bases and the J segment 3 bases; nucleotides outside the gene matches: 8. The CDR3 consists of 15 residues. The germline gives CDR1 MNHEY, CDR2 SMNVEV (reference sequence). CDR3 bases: TGTGCCAGCTCCTTGGGACAGGGGAAGACAGATACGCAGTATTTT. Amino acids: CASSLGQGKTDTQYF.

The DNA of the CDR3 is TGTGCCATCAGTGGGAGTGAAAACATTCAGTACTTC. Residues: CAISGSENIQYF. The gene calls are TRBV10-3 and TRBJ2-4; no clear D. This CDR3 contains 12 residues. V lost 4 bases, J lost 5 bases, and 6 bases lay in between. Germline-derived CDR1 and CDR2 are ENHRY and SYGVKD.

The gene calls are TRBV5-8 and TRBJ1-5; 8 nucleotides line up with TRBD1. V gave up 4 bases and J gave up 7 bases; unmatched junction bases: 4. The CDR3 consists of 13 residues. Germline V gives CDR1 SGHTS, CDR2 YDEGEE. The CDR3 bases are TGTGCCAGCAGCGCCACAGGGGGGCAGCCCCAGCATTTT. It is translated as CASSATGGQPQHF.

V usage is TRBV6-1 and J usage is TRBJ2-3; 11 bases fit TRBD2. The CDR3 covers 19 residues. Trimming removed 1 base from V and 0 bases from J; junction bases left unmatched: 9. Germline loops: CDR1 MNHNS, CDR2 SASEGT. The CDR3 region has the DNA TGTGCCAGCAGTGAAGGCCGGCTAGCGGGAGGACCCAGCACAGATACGCAGTATTTT. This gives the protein CASSEGRLAGGPSTDTQYF.

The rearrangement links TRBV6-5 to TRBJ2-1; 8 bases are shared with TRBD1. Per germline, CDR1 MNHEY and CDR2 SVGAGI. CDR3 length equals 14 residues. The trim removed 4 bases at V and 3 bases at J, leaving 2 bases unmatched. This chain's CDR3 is CASSSGTGYNEQFF. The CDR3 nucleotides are TGTGCCAGCAGTTCCGGGACAGGCTACAATGAGCAGTTCTTC.

The CDR3 loop reads CASSRPLSGGSYNEQFF. CDR3 sequence (DNA): TGCGCCAGCAGCCGACCTCTTTCGGGTGGCTCCTACAATGAGCAGTTCTTC. The rearrangement uses TRBV5-1 and TRBJ2-1, with D hard to call. CDR3 length: 17 residues. V was trimmed by 4 bases and J by 0 bases, leaving 17 bases between them. Per the germline V gene, CDR1 is SGHRS and CDR2 is YFSETQ.

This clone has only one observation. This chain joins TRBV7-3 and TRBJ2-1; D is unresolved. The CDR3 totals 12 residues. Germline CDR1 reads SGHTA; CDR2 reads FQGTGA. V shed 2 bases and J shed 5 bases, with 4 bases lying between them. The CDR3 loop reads CASSLPDNEQFF. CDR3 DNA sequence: TGTGCCAGCAGCTTACCGGACAATGAGCAGTTCTTC.

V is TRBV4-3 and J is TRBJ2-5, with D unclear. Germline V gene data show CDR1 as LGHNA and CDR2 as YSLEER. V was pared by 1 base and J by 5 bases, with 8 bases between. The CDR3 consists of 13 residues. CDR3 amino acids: CASSQGAGETQYF. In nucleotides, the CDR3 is TGCGCCAGCAGCCAAGGGGCAGGTGAGACCCAGTACTTC.

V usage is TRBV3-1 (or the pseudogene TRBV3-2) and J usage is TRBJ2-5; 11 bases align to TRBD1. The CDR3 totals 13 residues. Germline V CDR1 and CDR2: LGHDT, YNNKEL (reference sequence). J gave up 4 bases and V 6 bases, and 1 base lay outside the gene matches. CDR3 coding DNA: TGTGCCAGCAGGGACAGGGGGCTAGAGACCCAGTACTTC. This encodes CASRDRGLETQYF.

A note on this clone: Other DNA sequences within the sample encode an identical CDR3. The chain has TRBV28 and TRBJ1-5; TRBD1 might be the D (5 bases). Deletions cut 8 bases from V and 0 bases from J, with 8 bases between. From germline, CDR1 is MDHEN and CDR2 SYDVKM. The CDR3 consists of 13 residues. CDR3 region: CASAGDSNQPQHF. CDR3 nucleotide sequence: TGTGCCAGCGCGGGGGATAGCAATCAGCCCCAGCATTTT. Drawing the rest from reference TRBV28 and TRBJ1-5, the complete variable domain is DVKVTQSSRYLVKRTGEKVFLECVQDMDHENMFWYRQDPGLGLRLIYFSYDVKMKEKGDIPEGYSVSREKKERFSLILESASTNQTSMYLCASAGDSNQPQHFGDGTRLSIL.

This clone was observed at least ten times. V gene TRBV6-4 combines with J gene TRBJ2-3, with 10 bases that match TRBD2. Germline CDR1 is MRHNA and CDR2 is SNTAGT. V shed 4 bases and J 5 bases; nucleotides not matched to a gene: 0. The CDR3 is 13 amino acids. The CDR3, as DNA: TGTGCCAGCAGTGGACTAGCGGGAGATACGCAGTATTTT. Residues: CASSGLAGDTQYF.

The CDR3, as DNA: TGCGCCAGCAGCTTGATAGCGTGGAGCACAGATACGCAGTATTTT. Protein: CASSLIAWSTDTQYF. V is TRBV5-1 and J is TRBJ2-3; TRBD2 might be the D (5 bases). Trimming removed 1 base at V and 0 bases at J, with 9 bases between. Looked up from germline, CDR1 is SGHRS and CDR2 is YFSETQ. The CDR3 covers 15 residues.

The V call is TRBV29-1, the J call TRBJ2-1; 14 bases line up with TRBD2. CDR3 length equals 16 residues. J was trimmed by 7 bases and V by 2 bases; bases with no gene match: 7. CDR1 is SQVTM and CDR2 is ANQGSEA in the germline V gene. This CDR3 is CSVEMGLAGVLNEQFF. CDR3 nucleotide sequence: TGCAGCGTTGAAATGGGACTAGCGGGAGTTTTAAATGAGCAGTTCTTC.

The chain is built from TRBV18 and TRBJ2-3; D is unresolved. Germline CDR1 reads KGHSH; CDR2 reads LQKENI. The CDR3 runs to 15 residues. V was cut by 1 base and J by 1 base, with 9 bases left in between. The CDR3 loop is CASSPRPRGTDTQYF. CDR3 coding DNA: TGTGCCAGCTCACCACGGCCCCGTGGCACAGATACGCAGTATTTT.

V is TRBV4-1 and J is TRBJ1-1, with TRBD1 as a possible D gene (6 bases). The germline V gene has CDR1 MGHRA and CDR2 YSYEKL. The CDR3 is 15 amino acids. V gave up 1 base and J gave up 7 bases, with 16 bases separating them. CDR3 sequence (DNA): TGCGCCAGCAGCCAAGGTCAGGGGAAATCTCTTGAAGCTTTCTTT. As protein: CASSQGQGKSLEAFF.

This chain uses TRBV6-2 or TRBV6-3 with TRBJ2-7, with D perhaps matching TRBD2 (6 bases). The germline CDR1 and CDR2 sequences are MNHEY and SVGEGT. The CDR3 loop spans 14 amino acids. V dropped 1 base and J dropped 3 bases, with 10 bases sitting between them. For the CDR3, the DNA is TGTGCCAGCAGTTACTTCGGGGGTGGCTACGAGCAGTACTTC. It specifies CASSYFGGGYEQYF.

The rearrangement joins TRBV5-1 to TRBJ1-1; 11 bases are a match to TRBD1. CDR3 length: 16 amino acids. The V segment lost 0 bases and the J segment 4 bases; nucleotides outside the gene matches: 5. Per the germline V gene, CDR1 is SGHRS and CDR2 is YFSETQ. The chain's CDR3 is CASSLGGTGGSTEAFF. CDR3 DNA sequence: TGCGCCAGCAGCTTGGGAGGGACAGGGGGGAGCACTGAAGCTTTCTTT. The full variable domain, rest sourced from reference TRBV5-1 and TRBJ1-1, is KAGVTQTPRYLIKTRGQQVTLSCSPISGHRSVSWYQQTPGQGLQFLFEYFSETQRNKGNFPGRFSGRQFSNSRSEMNVSTLELGDSALYLCASSLGGTGGSTEAFFGQGTRLTVV.

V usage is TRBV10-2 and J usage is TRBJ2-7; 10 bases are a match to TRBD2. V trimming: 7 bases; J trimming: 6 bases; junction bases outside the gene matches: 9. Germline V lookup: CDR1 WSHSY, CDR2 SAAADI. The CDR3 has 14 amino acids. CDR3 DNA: TGCGCCAGCAACCTCCTAGCGGGAGATACCGAGCAGTACTTC. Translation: CASNLLAGDTEQYF.

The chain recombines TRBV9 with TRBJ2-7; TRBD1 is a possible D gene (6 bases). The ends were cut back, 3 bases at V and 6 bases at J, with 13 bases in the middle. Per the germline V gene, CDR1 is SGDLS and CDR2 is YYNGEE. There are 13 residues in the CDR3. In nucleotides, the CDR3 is TGTGCCAGCAGCGCGGCACAGGGAACCGAGCAGTACTTC. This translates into CASSAAQGTEQYF.

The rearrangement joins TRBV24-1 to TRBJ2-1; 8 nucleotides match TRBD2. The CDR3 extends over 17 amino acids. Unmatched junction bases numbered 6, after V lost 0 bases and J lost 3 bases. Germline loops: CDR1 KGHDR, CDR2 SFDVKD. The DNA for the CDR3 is TGTGCCACCAGTGATTTGTCGGGGGGGAGCGACTACAATGAGCAGTTCTTC. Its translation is CATSDLSGGSDYNEQFF.

The CDR3 DNA is TGTGCCAGCAGTTACCCGGGACAGTACACTGAAGCTTTCTTT. It specifies CASSYPGQYTEAFF. The rearrangement links TRBV6-2 or TRBV6-3 to TRBJ1-1; 7 bases match TRBD1. From germline, CDR1 is MNHEY and CDR2 SVGEGT. The CDR3 is 14 residues long. V trimming: 2 bases; J trimming: 3 bases; junction bases outside the gene matches: 3.

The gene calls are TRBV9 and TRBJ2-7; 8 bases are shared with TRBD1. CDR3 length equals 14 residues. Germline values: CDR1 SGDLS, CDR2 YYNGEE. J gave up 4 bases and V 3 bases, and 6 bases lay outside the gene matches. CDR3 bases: TGTGCCAGCAGCGGATACAGGGGGAGGTACGAGCAGTACTTC. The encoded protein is CASSGYRGRYEQYF.

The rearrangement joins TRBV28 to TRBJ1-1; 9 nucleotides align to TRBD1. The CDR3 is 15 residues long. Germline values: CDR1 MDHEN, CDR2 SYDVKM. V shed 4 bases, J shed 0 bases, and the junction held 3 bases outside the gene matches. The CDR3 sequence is CASSSDRGLNTEAFF. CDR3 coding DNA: TGTGCCAGCAGTTCGGACAGGGGCCTGAACACTGAAGCTTTCTTT. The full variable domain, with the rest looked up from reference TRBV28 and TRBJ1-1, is DVKVTQSSRYLVKRTGEKVFLECVQDMDHENMFWYRQDPGLGLRLIYFSYDVKMKEKGDIPEGYSVSREKKERFSLILESASTNQTSMYLCASSSDRGLNTEAFFGQGTRLTVV.

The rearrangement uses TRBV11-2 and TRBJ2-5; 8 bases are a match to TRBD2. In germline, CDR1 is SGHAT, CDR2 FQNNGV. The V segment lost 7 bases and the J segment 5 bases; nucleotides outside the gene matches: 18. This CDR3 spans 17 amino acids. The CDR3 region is CASIPRFAGGGLETQYF. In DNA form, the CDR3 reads TGTGCCAGCATCCCAAGGTTTGCGGGAGGAGGCCTCGAGACCCAGTACTTC.

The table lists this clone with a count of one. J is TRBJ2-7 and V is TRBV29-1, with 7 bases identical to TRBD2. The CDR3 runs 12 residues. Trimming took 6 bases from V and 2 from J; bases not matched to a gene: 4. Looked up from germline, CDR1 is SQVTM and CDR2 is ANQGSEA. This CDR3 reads CSVSGETYEQYF. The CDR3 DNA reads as TGCAGCGTGAGCGGGGAGACCTACGAGCAGTACTTC.

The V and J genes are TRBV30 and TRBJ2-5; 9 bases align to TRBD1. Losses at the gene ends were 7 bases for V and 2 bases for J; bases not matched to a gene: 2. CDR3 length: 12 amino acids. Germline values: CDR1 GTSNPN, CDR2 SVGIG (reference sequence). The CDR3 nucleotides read TGTGCCTCGGACAGGGGACAAGAGACCCAGTACTTC. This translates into CASDRGQETQYF.